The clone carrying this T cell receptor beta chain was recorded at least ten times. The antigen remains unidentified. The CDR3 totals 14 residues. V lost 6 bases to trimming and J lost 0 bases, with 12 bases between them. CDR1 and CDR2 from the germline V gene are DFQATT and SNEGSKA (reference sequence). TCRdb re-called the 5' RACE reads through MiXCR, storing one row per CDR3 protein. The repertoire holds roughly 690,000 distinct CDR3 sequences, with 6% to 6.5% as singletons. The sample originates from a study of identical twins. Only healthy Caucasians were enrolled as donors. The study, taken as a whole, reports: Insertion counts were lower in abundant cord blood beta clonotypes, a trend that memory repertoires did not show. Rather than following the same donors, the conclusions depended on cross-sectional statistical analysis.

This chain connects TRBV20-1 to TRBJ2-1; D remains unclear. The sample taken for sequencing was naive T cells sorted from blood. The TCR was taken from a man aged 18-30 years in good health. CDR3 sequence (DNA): TGCAGTGCGACCGGGCCGAGCTCCTACAATGAGCAGTTCTTC. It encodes CSATGPSSYNEQFF.